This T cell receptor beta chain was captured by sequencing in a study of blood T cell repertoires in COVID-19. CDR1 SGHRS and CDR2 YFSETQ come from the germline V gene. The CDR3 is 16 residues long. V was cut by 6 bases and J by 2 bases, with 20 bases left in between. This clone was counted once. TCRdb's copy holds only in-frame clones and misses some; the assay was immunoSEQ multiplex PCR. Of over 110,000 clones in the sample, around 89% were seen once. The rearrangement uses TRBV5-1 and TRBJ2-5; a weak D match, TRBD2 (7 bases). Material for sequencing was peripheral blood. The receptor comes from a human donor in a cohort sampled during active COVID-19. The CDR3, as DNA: TGCGCCAGCACCCGGGACGGGCGGGGGCTACAAGAGACCCAGTACTTC. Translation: CASTRDGRGLQETQYF.